This T cell receptor (beta chain) was captured by sequencing in a study of early T cells in non-severe SARS-CoV-2 infection. Study summary: From unsorted whole blood, bulk RNA was sequenced, and the chains remained unpaired.

Germline CDR1 ENHRY, CDR2 SYGVKD. CDR3 length equals 17 residues. V lost 2 bases and J lost 0, with 11 bases in between. cDNA molecules, individually, were tagged with unique molecular identifiers. One entry per CDR3 protein results from TCRdb running MiXCR on the 5' RACE reads. The data contain tens of thousands of distinct CDR3 sequences, about 12% of them singletons. About this clonotype: Antigen unknown.

Overall study findings and caveats: Private and CD4 specificities were missed by VDJdb matching, which favored anti-spike CD8 responses.

This chain joins TRBV10-3 and TRBJ2-6; D remains unclear. The sample taken for sequencing was whole blood. The sequence came from an adult who was a healthcare worker with PCR-confirmed SARS-CoV-2 infection or an uninfected control (not recorded which). The CDR3 loop is CAISERRLNSGANVLTF. DNA of the CDR3: TGTGCCATCAGTGAGAGGCGGCTTAACTCTGGGGCCAACGTCCTGACTTTC.